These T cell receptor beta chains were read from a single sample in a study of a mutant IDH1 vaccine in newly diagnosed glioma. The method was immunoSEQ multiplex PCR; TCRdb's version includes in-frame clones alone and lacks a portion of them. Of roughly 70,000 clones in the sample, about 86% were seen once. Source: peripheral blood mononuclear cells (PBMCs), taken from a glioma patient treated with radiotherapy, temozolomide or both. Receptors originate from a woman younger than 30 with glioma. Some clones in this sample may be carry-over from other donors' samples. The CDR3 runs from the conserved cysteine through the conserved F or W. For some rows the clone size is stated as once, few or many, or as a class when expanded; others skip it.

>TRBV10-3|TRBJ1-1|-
CATRQADSGNTEAFF
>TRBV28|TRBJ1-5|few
CASRAAGGLNQPQHF
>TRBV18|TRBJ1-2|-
CASSPLSTTGPHYGYTF
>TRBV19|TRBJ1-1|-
CASAVALNTEAFF
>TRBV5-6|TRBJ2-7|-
CASSLGAGSYEQYF
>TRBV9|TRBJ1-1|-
CASSRDREKAFF
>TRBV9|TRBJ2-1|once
CASSGYLNRDRGRVPYNEQFF
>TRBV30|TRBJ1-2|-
CAWSRTAYGYTF
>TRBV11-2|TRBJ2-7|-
CASTRTGRARDEQYF
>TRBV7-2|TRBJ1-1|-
CASSRKQGADTEAFF
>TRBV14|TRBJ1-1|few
CASSQSIGTEAFF
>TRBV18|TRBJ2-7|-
CASSPNRGGTYEQYF
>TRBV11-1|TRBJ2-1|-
CASSSRDPGHNEQFF
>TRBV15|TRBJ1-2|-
CATSRDFGNGYTF
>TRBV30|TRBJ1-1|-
CAWRKARDTEAFF
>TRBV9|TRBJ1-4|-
CASSGRGQPATNEKLFF
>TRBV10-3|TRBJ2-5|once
CAIRDSGGAGETQYF
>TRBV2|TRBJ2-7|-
CATRQGPYEQYF
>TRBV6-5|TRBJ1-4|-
CASSPYGTVTEKLFF
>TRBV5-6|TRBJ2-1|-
CASSFGTSFNEQFF
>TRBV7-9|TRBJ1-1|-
CASSLGRAKKTGRLTEAFF
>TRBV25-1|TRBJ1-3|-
CASAGNTIYF
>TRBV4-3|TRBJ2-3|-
CASSQGLAVSGSTQYF
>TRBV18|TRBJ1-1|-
CASSPRKGSGTEAFF
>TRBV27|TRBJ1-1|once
CASSYPGQGEAFF
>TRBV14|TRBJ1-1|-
CASRLGTRGTEAFF
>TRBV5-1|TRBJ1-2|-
CASSPPKGGYTF
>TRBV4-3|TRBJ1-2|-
CASSQAPGGNYGYTF
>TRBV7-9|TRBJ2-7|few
CASSPSGSGYEQYF
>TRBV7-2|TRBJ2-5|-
CASSLQEFGTQYF
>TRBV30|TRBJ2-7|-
CAWSKEKFLLEQYF
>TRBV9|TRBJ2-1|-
CASSPHLTLTSSNEQFF
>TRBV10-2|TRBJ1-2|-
CASGLQGARAGYTF
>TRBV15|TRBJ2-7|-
CATSRVPLGGSYEQYF
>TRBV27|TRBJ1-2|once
CASRSGTGGYGYTF
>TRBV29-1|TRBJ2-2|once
CSVRGPNTGELFF
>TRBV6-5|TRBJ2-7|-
CASSLGLSAWQYF
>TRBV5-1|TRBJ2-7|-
CASSIGAYYEQYF
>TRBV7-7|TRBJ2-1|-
CASSPGLAGSLEQFF
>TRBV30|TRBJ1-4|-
CAWRRQVQNEKLFF
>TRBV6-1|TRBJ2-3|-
CASTLQGAGGDTQYF